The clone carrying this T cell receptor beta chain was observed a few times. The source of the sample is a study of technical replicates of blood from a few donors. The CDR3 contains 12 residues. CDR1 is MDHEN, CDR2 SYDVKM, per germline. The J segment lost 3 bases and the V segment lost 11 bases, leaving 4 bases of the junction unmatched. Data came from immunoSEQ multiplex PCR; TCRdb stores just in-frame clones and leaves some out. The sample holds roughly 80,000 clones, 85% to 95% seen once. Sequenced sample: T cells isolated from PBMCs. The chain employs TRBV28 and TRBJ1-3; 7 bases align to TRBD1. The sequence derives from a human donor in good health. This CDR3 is CASGGIGNTIYF. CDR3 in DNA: TGTGCCTCAGGGGGGATTGGAAACACCATATATTTT.